This TCR beta chain was profiled in a study of brain metastases from non-small cell lung cancer. The CDR3 extends over 15 amino acids. V shed 1 base and J shed 8 bases, with 14 bases lying between them. Germline CDR1 KGHSH, CDR2 LQKENI. TCRdb's copy holds only in-frame clones and misses some; the assay was immunoSEQ multiplex PCR. The table shows fewer than 1,900 clones, with roughly 79% occurring only once. This rearrangement joins TRBV18 to TRBJ1-4; D gene unclear. The material sequenced was tumor-adjacent normal tissue. The receptor was isolated from a donor at least 40 years old with non-small cell lung cancer. CDR3 sequence reads: CASSPLREPEEKLFF. DNA of the CDR3: TGTGCCAGCTCACCACTGAGGGAGCCGGAAGAAAAACTGTTTTTT.